Here is one T cell receptor beta chain with its context. Its binding antigen is unknown. No much larger clone exists at a distance of one base, and base qualities are not known. These data are taken from a study of vaccination effects on CD4 cells after COVID-19 (dated by TCRdb to between 2021 and 2023). Regarding the complete study: Participants received two doses of either the BNT162b2 or the mRNA-1273 mRNA SARS-CoV-2 vaccine. In both COVID-19 convalescent patients and infection-naive vaccine recipients, the study compared SARS-CoV-2 spike-specific CD4+ TCR repertoires from before mRNA vaccination with those from after it. In the study, cultures from other donors were sequenced using the Oncomine TCR Beta short-read assay on an Illumina iSeq 100. The full study included around ten COVID-19 convalescent patients and several SARS-CoV-2-naive healthy vaccine recipients.

Libraries were constructed by the immunoSEQ multiplex PCR assay. DNA from the cultured and isolated CD4+ T cells underwent TCR beta CDR3 sequencing. The original pipeline was this. Non-productive TCR sequences were removed, reads were trimmed to the CDR3 region, and CDR3s of at least 7 amino acids were retained. Antigen-specific clonotypes were identified with the MANAFEST web app by comparing expansion in peptide wells against reference cultures. For clones to be considered positive, expansion at FDR<0.05 versus reference and all other wells, an odds ratio above 5, and a frequency above 0.1% in two replicate wells were required. Clonotypes significantly expanded in SARS-CoV-2 spike wells and in at least one common cold coronavirus spike condition were defined as cross-reactive. CDR3 similarity was assessed by Levenshtein distance using the stringdist R package, and unrooted trees were constructed with ape in R 3.6.1. TCRdb holds this immuneACCESS table with in-frame rearrangements only. Some clones are missing; in checked studies, unresolved V genes explain under half, and the rest has no known cause. V, J and clone size are those of that table, while D and trimming were read from the DNA. In all, the sample holds some 15,000 clones, and just over 75% of those were seen once. Together, the top ten hold about 26% of the sample.

Trimming takes 0 bases from V and 11 bases from J, and the germline ends sit 14 bases apart. From cysteine to phenylalanine, the CDR3 is 14 amino acids long. Only the CDR3 region is kept as DNA, spanning 42 bases read in frame from base 1. CDR1 and CDR2 were assigned from the germline V gene as SGHAT and FQNNGV. The ViraFEST assay stimulated PBMC with viral peptide pools and then used TCR sequencing to identify antigen-specific CD4+ T cell clonotypes by expansion. After around ten days of culture, CD4+ T cells were isolated with the EasySep CD4+ T cell isolation kit. Negative nucleocapsid antibody results before and after vaccination confirmed that the healthy vaccine recipients had no prior SARS-CoV-2 infection. Some 2 million PBMC per well were cultured in IMDM with 5% human AB serum, 10 IU/ml IL-2 and gentamicin, plus 10 ug/ml peptides. Half of the culture medium was replaced with fresh IL-2-containing medium on days 3 and 7. Unless noted otherwise, every peptide stimulation condition was cultured in triplicate wells. Using Ficoll-Paque Plus gradient centrifugation, PBMC were separated from whole blood and then either used fresh or cryopreserved at -140C. The overlapping peptide pools covered the spike proteins of SARS-CoV-2 as well as those of the common cold coronaviruses HCoV-NL63, HCoV-OC43 and HCoV-229E. Genomic DNA was extracted from cultured CD4+ T cells with the QIAamp micro DNA kit.

Findings and caveats that apply to the study as a whole: In healthy vaccine recipients, vaccine-induced clones were almost all SARS-CoV-2 mono-reactive, with only 1 of 255 being cross-reactive with common cold coronaviruses. Marked clonal contraction was observed in both infection-induced and vaccine-induced clones at late post-vaccination timepoints, consistent with waning T cell responses. The study was limited by a small number of convalescent patients and lacked early post-infection timepoints.

The clonotype originates from a human donor who received a COVID-19 vaccine. Specimen: CD4+ T cells from PBMCs cultured with HCoV-229E spike peptides, collected before COVID-19 vaccination. Explained via the paper, the cell subset or site label denotes: HCoV-229E spike overlapping peptide pool stimulation. Recombination joined TRBV11-2 with TRBJ1-5; no D gene is confidently identified. The nucleotide sequence reads TGTGCCAGCAGCTTAGATCAAGGCGTCCATGCCCAGCATTTT. Protein translation: CASSLDQGVHAQHF.